These 8 T cell receptor beta chains share one sample of origin, sequenced in a study of T cells after yellow fever vaccination. TCRdb reanalysed the 5' RACE reads using MiXCR and keeps one entry per CDR3 protein. The repertoire holds about 10,000 distinct CDR3 sequences, 4% to 5.5% seen once, with over 1.5% in the top ten. The starting material was PBMCs, either bulk or a sorted T-cell subset (CD4+, CD8+, memory, or dextramer-sorted; not recorded which), obtained more than 13 days after the first yellow fever vaccination. The origin of the receptors is a man between 18 and 35 years old who received the YFV17D yellow fever vaccine.

This clonotype was picked up many times. CDR3 bases: TGCAGTGCTAAAGGACAGGGACAAGAGACCCAGTACTTC. This encodes CSAKGQGQETQYF. The rearrangement links TRBV20-1 to TRBJ2-5; 8 bases are a match to TRBD1. The CDR3 is 13 amino acids. The V and J ends lost 4 bases and 2 bases, in that order; junction bases with no gene match: 3. The V gene's germline CDR1 is DFQATT and CDR2 SNEGSKA (reference sequence).

By frequency in the sample, this clonotype is medium-sized. This rearrangement joins TRBV5-1 to TRBJ2-3, with TRBD2 identical over 11 bases. Unmatched junction bases numbered 10, after V lost 4 bases and J lost 0 bases. There are 18 residues in the CDR3. Per germline, CDR1 SGHRS and CDR2 YFSETQ. The CDR3 here is CASSLGLAARTSTDTQYF. CDR3 nucleotides: TGCGCCAGCAGCCTGGGACTAGCGGCGCGTACTAGCACAGATACGCAGTATTTT.

To note about this clonotype: A much more abundant neighbour one base away suggests this may be a read error. The rearrangement joins TRBV5-6 to TRBJ2-4, with D unclear. From germline, CDR1 is SGHDT and CDR2 YYEEEE. The CDR3 runs 13 residues. The chain's CDR3 is CASGLGYKNIQYF. CDR3 in DNA: TGTGCCAGCGGCTTGGGGTACAAAAACATTCAGTACTTC.

Many counts were recorded for this clonotype. This chain uses TRBV6-2 or TRBV6-3 with TRBJ2-2; no clear D gene. Germline V CDR1 and CDR2: MNHEY, SVGEGT. V gave up 8 bases and J gave up 7 bases, with 11 bases separating them. The CDR3 has 12 residues. In DNA, the CDR3 is TGTGCCAGCGGCAATAATTACGGGGAGCTGTTTTTT. Translated, it gives CASGNNYGELFF.

This clonotype was counted at least ten times. The chain combines TRBV7-2 with TRBJ2-3; TRBD2 matches 9 bases. CDR1 SGHTA and CDR2 FQGNSA come from the germline V gene. CDR3 size: 17 residues. The trim removed 1 base at V and 4 bases at J, leaving 9 bases unmatched. CDR3 sequence reads: CASSLGLRGGGADTQYF. The CDR3 bases are TGTGCCAGCAGCTTAGGATTGCGGGGGGGCGGGGCAGATACGCAGTATTTT.

V usage is TRBV2 and J usage is TRBJ2-2; D unclear. Trimming removed 11 bases from V and 3 bases from J, with 13 bases in between. Germline CDR1 and CDR2: SNHLY and FYNNEI. The CDR3 extends over 13 amino acids. As DNA, the CDR3 is TGTGCCTTCAGTTCCTCTGACACCGGGGAGCTGTTTTTT. Translation: CAFSSSDTGELFF.

This clonotype ranks as medium-sized (0.01 to 0.1%). This chain connects TRBV29-1 to TRBJ2-5; unclear D gene. This CDR3 comprises 11 residues. Germline V gives CDR1 SQVTM, CDR2 ANQGSEA. Deletions cut 3 bases from V and 5 bases from J, with 7 bases between. CDR3 DNA: TGCAGCGTTGATGAGTATGAGACCCAGTACTTC. It encodes CSVDEYETQYF.

This clonotype is medium-sized. The chain links TRBV27 to TRBJ1-5; TRBD1 aligns across 7 bases. The V gene end was trimmed by 6 bases and the J gene end by 0 bases; junction bases not matched to a gene: 5. The CDR3 is made up of 15 amino acids. Germline-derived CDR1 and CDR2 are MNHEY and SMNVEV (reference sequence). The CDR3, as DNA: TGTGCCAGCAGAGTGGGACAGATTAGCAATCAGCCCCAGCATTTT. Amino acids: CASRVGQISNQPQHF.